These 11 T cell receptor beta chains were sequenced from one sample in a study of T-cell memory formation after mild COVID-19. TCRdb reanalysed the 5' RACE reads using MiXCR and keeps one entry per CDR3 protein. The sample has around 340,000 distinct CDR3 sequences, approximately 13% seen once. Sequenced material: PBMCs or a T cell subset sorted from them (not recorded which). The source is a man younger than 35 who had mild COVID-19 (a few samples of this study predate the infection). Cell type and time point are not known.

There are a few counts of this clonotype. The gene calls are TRBV7-6 and TRBJ2-3; a weak D match, TRBD1 (5 bases). The CDR3 spans 14 residues. The germline gives CDR1 SGHVS, CDR2 FNYEAQ. Trimming took off 5 bases at V and 5 bases at J, with 14 bases between the two ends. The CDR3 spells CASSPRPQGDTQYF. CDR3 nucleotides: TGTGCCAGCAGCCCACGTCCCCAGGGAGATACGCAGTATTTT.

This clonotype turned up a few times. V is TRBV4-3 and J is TRBJ2-2, with D tentatively TRBD1 or TRBD2 (5 bases each). With 0 bases removed from V and 9 bases from J, the gap between germline ends came to 8 bases. Germline V gene sequence: CDR1 LGHNA, CDR2 YSLEER. The CDR3 sequence is 13 residues long. DNA for the CDR3: TGCGCCAGCAGCCAAGACGGGGCCAGGGAGCTGTTTTTT. Protein product: CASSQDGARELFF.

This clonotype came up a few times. The chain carries TRBV2 and TRBJ2-7; maybe TRBD2 (6 bases). CDR1 is SNHLY, CDR2 FYNNEI, per germline. V lost 3 bases and J lost 0, with 15 bases in between. The CDR3 spans 16 residues. CDR3 protein: CASSEWRDLSSYEQYF. The CDR3, as DNA: TGTGCCAGCAGTGAGTGGCGGGACTTAAGCTCCTACGAGCAGTACTTC.

The chain combines TRBV6-6 with TRBJ2-1; 8 nucleotides agree with TRBD1. Germline V gene sequence: CDR1 MNHNY, CDR2 SVGAGI (reference sequence). This CDR3 comprises 17 residues. Losses at the gene ends were 4 bases for V and 4 bases for J; bases not matched to a gene: 12. The CDR3 region is CASSSPTGTGPYNEQFF. The CDR3 nucleotides read TGTGCCAGCAGTTCCCCGACCGGGACAGGCCCTTACAATGAGCAGTTCTTC.

The rearrangement uses TRBV18 and TRBJ2-1; TRBD1 or TRBD2 may be the D gene (5 bases each). CDR3 length: 13 amino acids. The germline gives CDR1 KGHSH, CDR2 LQKENI. Deletions cut 6 bases from V and 5 bases from J, with 11 bases between. Here the CDR3 reads CASSGTVDNEQFF. CDR3 DNA: TGTGCCAGCTCCGGGACGGTGGACAATGAGCAGTTCTTC.

The rearrangement uses TRBV2 and TRBJ1-5; 7 bases match TRBD1. The V gene's germline CDR1 is SNHLY and CDR2 FYNNEI. The CDR3 is 13 amino acids. Germline trimming cut 11 bases from V and 3 bases from J; bases unmatched to any gene: 7. Written as DNA, the CDR3 is TGTGCCGCCAGGGACAGCTTCAATCAGCCCCAGCATTTT. This gives the protein CAARDSFNQPQHF.

This clonotype was seen more than once but under ten times. This rearrangement joins TRBV5-5 to TRBJ1-1; tentatively, D is TRBD1 (5 bases). From germline, CDR1 is SGHKS and CDR2 YYEKEE (reference sequence). V was shortened by 6 bases and J by 0 bases, with 18 bases between the two germline ends. The CDR3 contains 16 residues. CDR3 amino acids: CASTPLIGAMNTEAFF. DNA for the CDR3: TGTGCCAGCACCCCATTAATCGGGGCTATGAACACTGAAGCTTTCTTT.

The chain uses TRBV20-1 and TRBJ2-7; 7 bases map to TRBD1. The CDR3 covers 12 residues. CDR1 DFQATT and CDR2 SNEGSKA come from the germline V gene (reference sequence). After removal of 2 bases from V and 6 bases from J, the junction contained 4 bases not matched to a gene. The CDR3 DNA reads TGCAGTGCTAGACCCACAGGGGTCGAGCAGTACTTC. Its protein is CSARPTGVEQYF.

This clonotype turned up a few times. The junction shows a germline mismatch at one end, possibly a read error. The CDR3 DNA follows: TGTGCCAGCAGCACTGGCACGGATACGCAGTATTTT. It encodes CASSTGTDTQYF. V usage is TRBV7-2 and J usage is TRBJ2-3; D is ambiguous. Germline assignment: CDR1 SGHTA and CDR2 FQGNSA. The CDR3 is 12 amino acids.

In this sample, this clonotype turned up many times. This chain connects TRBV2 to TRBJ2-1, with D tentatively TRBD1 (6 bases). Trimming took 5 bases from V and 9 from J, leaving 11 bases between them. The CDR3 is 12 amino acids. The V gene's germline CDR1 is SNHLY and CDR2 FYNNEI. The CDR3 DNA is TGTGCCAGCAGTACAACAGGGATTGAGCAGTTCTTC. It codes for CASSTTGIEQFF.

The rearrangement uses TRBV7-9 and TRBJ2-3, with 8 bases fitting TRBD2. Looked up from germline, CDR1 is SEHNR and CDR2 is FQNEAQ (reference sequence). The CDR3 consists of 17 residues. The trim removed 5 bases at V and 3 bases at J, leaving 13 bases unmatched. CDR3 protein: CASSHSAGGLRTDTQYF. DNA of the CDR3: TGTGCCAGCAGCCACTCCGCGGGGGGCTTGAGGACAGATACGCAGTATTTT.